These 19 T cell receptor beta chains were sequenced from one sample in a study of blood T cell repertoires in COVID-19 (dated by TCRdb to the early 2020s). Library construction relied on the immunoSEQ multiplex PCR assay. TCRdb carries this immuneACCESS record with in-frame sequences only. Its versions omit some clonotypes, under half of them owing to an unresolved V gene in the studies checked, with the rest unexplained. The sample data list approximately 250,000 clones, and 88% of these were observed just once. Jointly, the top ten make up around 1% of the sample. The sample taken for sequencing was PBMCs or T cells enriched from blood (not recorded which). The receptors were gathered from a woman aged 25-40 years who had recovered from COVID-19.

The CDR3 region has the DNA TGTGCCAGCTCACCCCGGACAGGGGTCGCATATGGCTACACCTTC. Residues: CASSPRTGVAYGYTF. The rearrangement links TRBV18 to TRBJ1-2; 9 bases fit TRBD1. The germline CDR1 and CDR2 sequences are KGHSH and LQKENI. V dropped 3 bases and J dropped 5; count of bases not matched to a gene: 7. CDR3 size: 15 residues.

The CDR3 DNA reads TGTGCCAGCAGCGCGGGACAGGGCAATCAGCCCCAGCATTTT. Amino acid sequence: CASSAGQGNQPQHF. The chain recombines TRBV9 with TRBJ1-5; 8 bases are shared with TRBD1. The CDR3 has 14 amino acids. Germline lookup yields CDR1 SGDLS and CDR2 YYNGEE. The junction had 1 base not matched to a gene; V was cut back by 3 bases and J by 2 bases.

Points on this clone: Within the sample, other DNA sequences also encode this same CDR3. V is TRBV19 and J is TRBJ1-1, with TRBD1 as a possible D gene (6 bases). Germline CDR1 LNHDA, CDR2 SQIVND (reference sequence). The CDR3 loop spans 14 amino acids. Trimming left V 1 base short and J 5 bases short, with 11 bases between. CDR3 in amino acids: CASSIGGGGTEAFF. The DNA for the CDR3 is TGTGCCAGTAGTATAGGGGGGGGCGGGACTGAAGCTTTCTTT.

V and J are TRBV18 and TRBJ2-1, with TRBD1 identical over 7 bases. Germline CDR1 reads KGHSH; CDR2 reads LQKENI. This CDR3 has 15 residues. Losses at the gene ends were 1 base for V and 5 bases for J; bases not matched to a gene: 5. The CDR3 nucleotides are TGTGCCAGCTCACCACAGGGGGCGCCGGACAATGAGCAGTTCTTC. Translated: CASSPQGAPDNEQFF.

This clone was picked up a small number of times. This chain uses TRBV3-1 (or the pseudogene TRBV3-2) with TRBJ2-1; TRBD2 aligns across 13 bases. The CDR3 is 23 amino acids. Trimming cost V 4 bases and J 0 bases; bases outside gene matches: 21. CDR1 is LGHDT and CDR2 is YNNKEL in the germline V gene (reference sequence). The CDR3 DNA sequence: TGTGCCAGCAGCCCCCCTTATTTTCTAGGGGGACTAGCGGGATTTCGCTCCTACAATGAGCAGTTCTTC. It codes for CASSPPYFLGGLAGFRSYNEQFF.

The V gene is TRBV11-3, the J gene TRBJ2-1, with D maybe TRBD2 (5 bases). The ends were cut back, 5 bases at V and 6 bases at J, with 11 bases in the middle. The CDR3 contains 13 residues. Germline CDR1 reads SGHNT; CDR2 reads YENEEA. CDR3 coding DNA: TGTGCCAGCAGCGCTTCTGGAGGCAATGAGCAGTTCTTC. Translated: CASSASGGNEQFF.

This clone was observed once. V usage is TRBV28 and J usage is TRBJ2-7; 8 nucleotides agree with TRBD2. The junction had 10 bases not matched to a gene; V was cut back by 3 bases and J by 6 bases. Germline V lookup: CDR1 MDHEN, CDR2 SYDVKM. The CDR3 length is 15 residues. The CDR3 nucleotides are TGTGCCAGCAGTTTGGGGGGACTAGGTCTGGGCGAGCAGTACTTC. Protein sequence: CASSLGGLGLGEQYF.

The genes are TRBV19 and TRBJ2-7; 7 nucleotides match TRBD2. CDR1 is LNHDA, CDR2 SQIVND, per germline (reference sequence). This CDR3 has 18 residues. V shed 10 bases, J shed 1 base, and the junction held 22 bases outside the gene matches. CDR3 region: CATPPLWGTGRESYEQYF. CDR3 nucleotides: TGTGCCACCCCCCCGCTGTGGGGAACCGGGCGGGAGTCCTACGAGCAGTACTTC. The full variable domain, rest sourced from reference TRBV19 and TRBJ2-7, is DGGITQSPKYLFRKEGQNVTLSCEQNLNHDAMYWYRQDPGQGLRLIYYSQIVNDFQKGDIAEGYSVSREKKESFPLTVTSAQKNPTAFYLCATPPLWGTGRESYEQYFGPGTRLTVT.

This sequence joins TRBV4-1 and TRBJ2-1; 9 bases agree with TRBD2. The CDR3 totals 15 residues. V lost 2 bases to trimming and J lost 6 bases; unmatched junction nucleotides: 5. Germline CDR1 reads MGHRA; CDR2 reads YSYEKL. The CDR3 DNA follows: TGCGCCAGCAGCCAACGTAGCGGGGGTTTCAATGAGCAGTTCTTC. Amino acids: CASSQRSGGFNEQFF.

The chain uses TRBV10-3 and TRBJ1-2; D perhaps matches TRBD1 (5 bases). Trimming left V 3 bases short and J 8 bases short, with 16 bases between. Per germline, CDR1 ENHRY and CDR2 SYGVKD. This CDR3 spans 14 amino acids. This CDR3 reads CAISDGGDGLGYTF. The CDR3 nucleotides read TGTGCCATCAGTGATGGCGGGGACGGGCTAGGCTACACCTTC.

The sample holds one count of this clone. The V gene is TRBV7-6, the J gene TRBJ1-3, with a tentative D call TRBD1 (5 bases). The CDR3 has 15 residues. Germline assignment: CDR1 SGHVS and CDR2 FNYEAQ. V shed 1 base and J shed 4 bases, with 11 bases lying between them. The CDR3 loop reads CASSLVQTAGNTIYF. The CDR3 nucleotides are TGTGCCAGCAGCTTAGTTCAGACAGCCGGAAACACCATATATTTT.

J is TRBJ2-2 and V is TRBV4-1, with TRBD2 as a possible D gene (6 bases). CDR1 and CDR2 (germline): MGHRA, YSYEKL. V was shortened by 1 base and J by 6 bases, with 12 bases between the two germline ends. The CDR3 runs 15 residues. The CDR3 nucleotides read TGCGCCAGCAGCCAAGCCGTCGGGAGACCCGGGGAGCTGTTTTTT. Its protein product is CASSQAVGRPGELFF.

The chain combines TRBV28 with TRBJ1-6; D remains ambiguous. V lost 5 bases and J 5 bases, leaving 13 bases between the germline ends. This CDR3 is 15 amino acids long. Per germline, CDR1 MDHEN and CDR2 SYDVKM. DNA for the CDR3: TGTGCCAGCAGTACCCCTACGGGAGATAATTCACCCCTCCACTTT. Its translation is CASSTPTGDNSPLHF.

V is TRBV12-2 and J is TRBJ1-2; the tabulated D call, TRBD1, remains unverified against the DNA. TRBV12-2 is listed as a pseudogene. The CDR3 is 15 amino acids. The CDR3 spells CASRLARLQGDGYTF. CDR3 sequence (DNA): TGTGCAAGTCGCTTAGCGCGTCTGCAGGGGGATGGCTACACCTTC.

J is TRBJ2-2 and V is TRBV11-3; tentative D call: TRBD2 (5 bases). This CDR3 is built from 15 residues. Per the germline V gene, CDR1 is SGHNT and CDR2 is YENEEA. Trimming cost V 1 base and J 3 bases, with 9 bases left between them. CDR3 region: CASSLGAGDTGELFF. The DNA of the CDR3 is TGTGCCAGCAGCTTAGGAGCCGGGGACACCGGGGAGCTGTTTTTT.

This chain uses TRBV5-5 with TRBJ1-5, with TRBD1 matching over 7 bases. This CDR3 has 14 amino acids. Trimming took 2 bases from V and 7 from J; bases not matched to a gene: 6. Germline V gene lookup returns CDR1 SGHKS and CDR2 YYEKEE (reference sequence). Written as DNA, the CDR3 is TGTGCCAGCAGCTTTGGTACAGGGGAGCAGCCCCAGCATTTT. Translating it yields CASSFGTGEQPQHF.

V gene TRBV2 combines with J gene TRBJ1-1; a weak D match, TRBD1 (5 bases). The CDR3 runs 14 residues. With 8 bases removed from V and 2 bases from J, the gap between germline ends came to 15 bases. Per the germline V gene, CDR1 is SNHLY and CDR2 is FYNNEI. CDR3 coding DNA: TGTGCCAGCCAAAATCTAGGGGTTAACACTGAAGCTTTCTTT. Protein product: CASQNLGVNTEAFF.

The table lists this clone with a few counts. CDR3 DNA sequence: TGTGCCAGTAGTATCTTGGCAGGGATCGATTCACCCCTCCACTTT. This codes for CASSILAGIDSPLHF. V and J are TRBV19 and TRBJ1-6; a weak D match, TRBD1 (5 bases). Germline values: CDR1 LNHDA, CDR2 SQIVND (reference sequence). V lost 3 bases, J lost 8 bases, and 14 bases lay in between. There are 15 residues in the CDR3.

V gene TRBV6-5 combines with J gene TRBJ1-1; no reliable D call. CDR1 is MNHEY, CDR2 SVGAGI, per germline. The V end lost 6 bases, the J end lost 2 bases, and 10 bases lay between the germline ends. The CDR3 is made up of 13 amino acids. CDR3 nucleotide sequence: TGTGCCAGCAGGGGCACTTCTAACACTGAAGCTTTCTTT. Amino acid sequence: CASRGTSNTEAFF.